The following is a T cell receptor beta chain sequence with its context. This sample is part of a study of shared clonotypes between healthy human individuals. V lost 6 bases and J lost 5, with 11 bases in between. The CDR3 runs 13 residues. The V gene's germline CDR1 is SGHTS and CDR2 YDEGEE. The table came from immunoSEQ multiplex PCR; TCRdb's copy has only in-frame clones and leaves some out. The table includes fewer than 850,000 clones, 90% to 98% detected once. CD45RO-negative CD8 cells positively selected for CCR7 made up the naive population, which excluded terminally differentiated effector memory CD45RA+ cells.

Sequenced material: naive CD8+ T cells sorted from blood. The receptor was isolated from a man aged 30 to 45 in good health. The chain joins TRBV5-8 to TRBJ1-4, with unresolved D. CDR3 region: CASTPRENEKLFF. The CDR3 bases are TGTGCCAGCACCCCTAGGGAGAATGAAAAACTGTTTTTT. Combining the CDR3 with reference TRBV5-8 and TRBJ1-4 gives the whole variable domain EAGVTQSPTHLIKTRGQQATLRCSPISGHTSVYWYQQALGLGLQFLLWYDEGEERNRGNFPPRFSGRQFPNYSSELNVNALELEDSALYLCASTPRENEKLFFGSGTQLSVL.